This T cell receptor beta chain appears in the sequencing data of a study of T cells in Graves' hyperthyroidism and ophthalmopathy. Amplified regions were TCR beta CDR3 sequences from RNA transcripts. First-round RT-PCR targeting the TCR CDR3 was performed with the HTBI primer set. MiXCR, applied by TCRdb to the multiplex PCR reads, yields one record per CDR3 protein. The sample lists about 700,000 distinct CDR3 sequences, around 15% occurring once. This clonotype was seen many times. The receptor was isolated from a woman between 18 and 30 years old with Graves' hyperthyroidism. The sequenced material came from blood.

In DNA form, the CDR3 reads TGTGCCAGCAGCTTAGATTGGGGTGCTGGAGAGACCCAGTACTTC. Amino acids: CASSLDWGAGETQYF. The rearrangement joins TRBV13 to TRBJ2-5, with D hard to call. Between the trimmed V and J ends, which lost 1 base and 4 bases, there was a span of 13 bases. The V gene's germline CDR1 is PRHDT and CDR2 FYEKMQ (reference sequence). The CDR3 has 15 amino acids.